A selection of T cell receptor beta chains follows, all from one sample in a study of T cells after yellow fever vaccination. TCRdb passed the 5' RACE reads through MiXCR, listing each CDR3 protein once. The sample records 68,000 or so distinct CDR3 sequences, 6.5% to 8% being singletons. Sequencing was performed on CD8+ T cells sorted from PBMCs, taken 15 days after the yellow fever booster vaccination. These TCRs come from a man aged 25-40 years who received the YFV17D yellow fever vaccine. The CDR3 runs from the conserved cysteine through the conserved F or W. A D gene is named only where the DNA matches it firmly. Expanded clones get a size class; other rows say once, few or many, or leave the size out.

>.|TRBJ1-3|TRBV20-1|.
TGCAGTGCTAGAGACAGGGATTCTTGGAACACCATATATTTT
CSARDRDSWNTIYF
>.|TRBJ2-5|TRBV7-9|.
TGTGCCAGCAGCCCACCCGCCCCGGACCAAGAGACCCAGTACTTC
CASSPPAPDQETQYF
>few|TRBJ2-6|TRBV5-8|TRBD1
TGTGCCAGCAGCCTAGACAGGGTTGGGGCCAACGTCCTGACTTTC
CASSLDRVGANVLTF
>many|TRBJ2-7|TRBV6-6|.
TGTGCCAGCAATCTGGACTACACCTACGAGCAGTACTTC
CASNLDYTYEQYF
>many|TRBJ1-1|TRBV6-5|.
TGTGCCAGCAGTTACTCTTCGAGGGGTAACACTGAAGCTTTCTTT
CASSYSSRGNTEAFF
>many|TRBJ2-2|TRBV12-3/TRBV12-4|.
TGTGCCAGCTCGTACGGCTTGGACACCGGGGAGCTGTTTTTT
CASSYGLDTGELFF
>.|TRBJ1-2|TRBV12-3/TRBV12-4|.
TGTGCCAGCAGTTTCTATTCAGGGGAAGGCTACACCTTC
CASSFYSGEGYTF
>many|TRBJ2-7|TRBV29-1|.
TGCAGCGTGGACGGATTGCCCAACTACGAGCAGTACTTC
CSVDGLPNYEQYF
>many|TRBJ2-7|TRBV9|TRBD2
TGTGCCAGCAGCCCGGGCCTAGCGGGAGCCTACGAGCAGTACTTC
CASSPGLAGAYEQYF
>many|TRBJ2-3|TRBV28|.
TGTGCCAGCAGCCGTCTACTCCGTAGGAGGGGAGATACGCAGTATTTT
CASSRLLRRRGDTQYF
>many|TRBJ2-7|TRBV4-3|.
TGCGCCAGCAGCCAGGAGGACAGCCGCTACGAGCAGTACTTC
CASSQEDSRYEQYF
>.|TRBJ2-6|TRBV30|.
TGTGCCTGGAGTGTCGACTCTGGGGCCAACGTCCTGACTTTC
CAWSVDSGANVLTF
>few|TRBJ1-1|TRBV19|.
TGTGCCAGTAGTATCTCAGGGTTTGACACTGAAGCTTTCTTT
CASSISGFDTEAFF
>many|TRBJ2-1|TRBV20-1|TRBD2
TGCAGTGCTAGTGGGGGGGAGTTGGCCAATGAGCAGTTCTTC
CSASGGELANEQFF
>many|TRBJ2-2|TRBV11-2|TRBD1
TGTGCCAGCAGCCCTTGGGGAATCGGGGACAGGGACACCGGGGAGCTGTTTTTT
CASSPWGIGDRDTGELFF
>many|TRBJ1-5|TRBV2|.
TGTGCCAGCAGTGAAACGGGGGCGAGCAATCAGCCCCAGCATTTT
CASSETGASNQPQHF
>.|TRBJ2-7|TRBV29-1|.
TGCAGCGTTGAAGTGGGGGTCGAGCAGTACTTC
CSVEVGVEQYF
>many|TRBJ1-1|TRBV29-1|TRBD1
TGCAGCGTTATACCCACGGGGACAGGGAACACTGAAGCTTTCTTT
CSVIPTGTGNTEAFF
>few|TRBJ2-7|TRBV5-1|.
TGCGCCAGCAGCGACCCACACCGGATCTACGAGCAGTACTTC
CASSDPHRIYEQYF
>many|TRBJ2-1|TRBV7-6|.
TGTGCCAGCAGCTTGGCAGCCCAGAGCTCCTACAATGAGCAGTTCTTC
CASSLAAQSSYNEQFF
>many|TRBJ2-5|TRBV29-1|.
TGCAGCGTTTTGGGATTGACAGTGGAGACCCAGTACTTC
CSVLGLTVETQYF
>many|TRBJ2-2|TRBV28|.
TGTGCCAGCAGCCTACGGACAGTCACGGCCGGGGAGCTGTTTTTT
CASSLRTVTAGELFF
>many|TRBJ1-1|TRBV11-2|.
TGTGCCAGCAGCGTCCGGGGGAAGTCGAACACTGAAGCTTTCTTT
CASSVRGKSNTEAFF
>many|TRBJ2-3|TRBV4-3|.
TGCGCCAGCAGCCAAGATTATTCAACGGTTTTGCATACGCAGTATTTT
CASSQDYSTVLHTQYF
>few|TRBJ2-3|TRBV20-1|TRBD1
TGCAGTGCTAGAGAGGATTTGGGGGACAGCCTAGGAGATACGCAGTATTTT
CSAREDLGDSLGDTQYF
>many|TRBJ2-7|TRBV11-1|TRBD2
TGTGCCAGCAGCTCCCCCGGGACTAGCGGGATCAACGAGCAGTACTTC
CASSSPGTSGINEQYF
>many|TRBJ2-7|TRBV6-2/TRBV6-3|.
TGTGCCAGCAGTTTCTCCGCCTCCTACGAGCAGTACTTC
CASSFSASYEQYF
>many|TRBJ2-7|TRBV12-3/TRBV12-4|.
TGTGCCAGCAGTACAGGGTTTGGCGAGCAGTACTTC
CASSTGFGEQYF
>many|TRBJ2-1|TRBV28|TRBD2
TGTGCCAGCAGTTTAGTGGGACTAGCGTGGGAAGGTTCCTACAATGAGCAGTTCTTC
CASSLVGLAWEGSYNEQFF
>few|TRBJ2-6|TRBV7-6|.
TGTGCCAGCAGCTCTACTGGGGCCAACGTCCTGACTTTC
CASSSTGANVLTF
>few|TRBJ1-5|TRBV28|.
TGTGCCAGCAGTTTGTACGGACAGCCCCAGCATTTT
CASSLYGQPQHF
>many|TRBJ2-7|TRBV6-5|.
TGTGCCAGCAGTTATGAGGGTCTTCCCTACGAGCAGTACTTC
CASSYEGLPYEQYF
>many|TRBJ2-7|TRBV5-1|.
TGCGCCAGCAGCTTGGTGACCGGGAACGAGCAGTACTTC
CASSLVTGNEQYF
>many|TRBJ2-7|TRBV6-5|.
TGTGCCAGCAGTTACTCGATCGGGAGCGAGCAGTACTTC
CASSYSIGSEQYF
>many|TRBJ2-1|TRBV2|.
TGTGCCACCCCATTGGGGGACTCAAGGGGCAATGAGCAGTTCTTC
CATPLGDSRGNEQFF
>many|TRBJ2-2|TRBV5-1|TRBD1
TGCGCCAGCAGCTTGGCCGGGACAGCCTTTTACGCGAACACCGGGGAGCTGTTTTTT
CASSLAGTAFYANTGELFF
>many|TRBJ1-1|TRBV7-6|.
TGTGCCAGCAGCTCCCTCCAGGGAGGGGACACTGAAGCTTTCTTT
CASSSLQGGDTEAFF
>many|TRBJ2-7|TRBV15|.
TGTGCCACCAGCAGAGTTGAAACCGGGACGGGGGTATACGAGCAGTACTTC
CATSRVETGTGVYEQYF
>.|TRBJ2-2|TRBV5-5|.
TGTGCCAGCAGCCCCGGGCTAGCGCAAGCCCGGGACGGGGAGCTGTTTTTT
CASSPGLAQARDGELFF
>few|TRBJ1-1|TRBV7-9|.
TGTGCCAGCAGCCCTTCCATGGGAATGAACACTGAAGCTTTCTTT
CASSPSMGMNTEAFF
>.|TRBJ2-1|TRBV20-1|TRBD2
TGCAGTGCTAGAGATATCGGACTAGCGGAGAGTTACAATGAGCAGTTCTTC
CSARDIGLAESYNEQFF
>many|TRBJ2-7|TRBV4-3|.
TGCGCCAGCAGCCGCGGGGACAGAAGTTACGAGCAGTACTTC
CASSRGDRSYEQYF
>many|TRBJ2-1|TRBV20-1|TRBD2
TGCAGTGCGACCGGGACTAGCAGCTCCTACAATGAGCAGTTCTTC
CSATGTSSSYNEQFF
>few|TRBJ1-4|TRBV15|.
TGTGGCAACAGCAGAGAAATTTGGGCTGAAAAACTGTTTTTT
CGNSREIWAEKLFF
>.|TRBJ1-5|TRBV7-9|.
TGTGCCAGCAGCTTAGCGGGGACGCCCCAGCATTTT
CASSLAGTPQHF
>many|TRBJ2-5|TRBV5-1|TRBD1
TGCGCCAGCAGCCACCTTCCTGGACAGGGGCAGGAGACCCAGTACTTC
CASSHLPGQGQETQYF
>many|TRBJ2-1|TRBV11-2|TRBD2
TGTGCCAGCAGCTTAGTTCGGGGACTAGCGGGCGGGGGGCAGTTCTTC
CASSLVRGLAGGGQFF
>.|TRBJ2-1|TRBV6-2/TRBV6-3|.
TGTGCCAGCATCGCCAGCGCCTCCTACAATGAGCAGTTCTTC
CASIASASYNEQFF
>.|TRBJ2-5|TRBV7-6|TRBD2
TGTGCCAGCAGCTTAGCTGCTAGCGGGAGAGAGACCCAGTACTTC
CASSLAASGRETQYF
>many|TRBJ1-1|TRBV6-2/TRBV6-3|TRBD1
TGTGCCAGCAGTTACTCGGACAGGGGAGGAACTGAAGCTTTCTTT
CASSYSDRGGTEAFF
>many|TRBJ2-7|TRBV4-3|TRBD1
TGCGCCAGCAGCCAAGGAATAGGGTCGAGACAGGGTCTGTACTTC
CASSQGIGSRQGLYF
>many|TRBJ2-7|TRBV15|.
TGTGCCACCAGATTGACCGGGAATTACGAGCAGTACTTC
CATRLTGNYEQYF
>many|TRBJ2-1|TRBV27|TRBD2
TGTGCCAGCAGTTTACTCCGACTAGCGGGAGTTGCGCAGTTCTTC
CASSLLRLAGVAQFF
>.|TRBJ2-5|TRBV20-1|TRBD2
TGCAGTGCGTCGCGGGAGGGCCGGTGGAGCCAAGAGACCCAGTACTTC
CSASREGRWSQETQYF